One T cell receptor beta chain is described in this entry. Its cognate antigen is unknown. In the PCR, 60 Vbeta and 13 Jbeta primers were used. The protocol was immunoSEQ multiplex PCR, while the TCRdb copy is restricted to in-frame clones and leaves out a portion. The sample carries 90,000 to 110,000 clones, 77% recorded once. The record originates from a study of cytomegalovirus exposure and HLA in healthy donors. Background on the study: Out of roughly 200 million T cells, an earlier analysis found around 110 million unique TCR beta sequences in total.

Whole-study findings and limits: It was confirmed in vitro that a few of the CMV-associated chains were specific for CMV antigens. There was a cluster of highly shared sequence variants that was likely a sequencing artifact. The classifier, whose performance was assessed in both the original and validation cohorts, reportedly diagnosed cytomegalovirus status with high specificity and sensitivity.

After removal of 2 bases from V and 10 bases from J, the junction contained 8 bases not matched to a gene. This CDR3 has 14 amino acids. Germline V lookup: CDR1 MNHEY, CDR2 SVGAGI. The sequence was collected from a woman aged 40 to 50 in good health and CMV-seropositive. This sequence joins TRBV6-5 and TRBJ2-1; 7 bases match TRBD2. Sample: PBMCs. CDR3 sequence: CASSYTLRGKEQFF. The CDR3 bases are TGTGCCAGCAGTTACACCCTGCGGGGGAAGGAGCAGTTCTTC.